These 9 T cell receptor beta chains came from one sample sequenced in a study of cytomegalovirus exposure and HLA in healthy donors. The PCR was carried out with 60 Vbeta primers and 13 Jbeta primers. Clones were read by immunoSEQ multiplex PCR, and TCRdb kept only the in-frame ones, dropping some. The table lists about 82,000 clones, around 73% of them singletons. The sequenced sample was PBMCs. These receptors were obtained from a man aged 50 to 60 in good health and CMV-seronegative.

The genes are TRBV29-1 and TRBJ2-1; TRBD1 is a possible D gene (6 bases). Trimming stripped 6 bases from V and 5 bases from J, with 8 bases between. The CDR3 sequence is 11 residues long. CDR1 and CDR2 (germline): SQVTM, ANQGSEA. The CDR3 DNA sequence: TGCAGCGTCGGGACACACAATGAGCAGTTCTTC. This sequence encodes CSVGTHNEQFF.

V gene TRBV5-6 combines with J gene TRBJ1-2, with D possibly being TRBD1 (5 bases). The length of the CDR3 is 13 residues. V was clipped by 2 bases and J by 8 bases, with 13 bases between them. Germline CDR1 SGHDT, CDR2 YYEEEE. CDR3 sequence (DNA): TGTGCCAGCAGCTTCGGGGGTTGGAGGGGCTACACCTTC. Translated: CASSFGGWRGYTF.

In the case of this clone: Distinct nucleotide sequences in the sample also encode this CDR3. This chain uses TRBV6-1 with TRBJ1-5, with D tentatively TRBD1 (6 bases). The V end was cut by 3 bases, the J end by 0 bases, with 21 bases between. The CDR3 is 19 residues long. Germline V CDR1 and CDR2: MNHNS, SASEGT. The CDR3 spells CASSDYYVGQGNSNQPQHF. CDR3 sequence (DNA): TGTGCCAGCAGTGACTATTATGTTGGGCAGGGGAATAGCAATCAGCCCCAGCATTTT.

The chain joins TRBV7-6 to TRBJ2-7, with D possibly TRBD2 on 6 matching bases. The V end was cut by 7 bases, the J end by 3 bases, with 10 bases between. The CDR3 consists of 12 residues. Germline-derived CDR1 and CDR2 are SGHVS and FNYEAQ. The CDR3 coding sequence is TGTGCCAGCACCCAGGGAGGCTACGAGCAGTACTTC. Amino acids: CASTQGGYEQYF.

The J gene is TRBJ2-4, the V gene TRBV28; TRBD2 is a possible D gene (5 bases). The CDR3 extends over 14 amino acids. V was trimmed by 6 bases and J by 8 bases, leaving 17 bases between them. CDR1 MDHEN and CDR2 SYDVKM come from the germline V gene. In DNA, the CDR3 is TGTGCCAGCAGCTCTTCCGTGCCGGGGTACATTCAGTACTTC. This sequence encodes CASSSSVPGYIQYF. Filled out from reference TRBV28 and TRBJ2-4, the complete variable domain reads DVKVTQSSRYLVKRTGEKVFLECVQDMDHENMFWYRQDPGLGLRLIYFSYDVKMKEKGDIPEGYSVSREKKERFSLILESASTNQTSMYLCASSSSVPGYIQYFGAGTRLSVL.

Within the sample, this clone is medium-sized. The chain uses TRBV28 and TRBJ1-1; 7 bases are shared with TRBD1. The germline CDR1 and CDR2 sequences are MDHEN and SYDVKM. Germline trimming cut 6 bases from V and 1 base from J; bases unmatched to any gene: 14. The CDR3 has 17 amino acids. The CDR3 sequence is CASSPWQGGFGNTEAFF. The CDR3 DNA reads TGTGCCAGCAGCCCCTGGCAGGGGGGCTTCGGGAACACTGAAGCTTTCTTT.

This clone was seen a few times. This chain links TRBV7-9 with TRBJ2-3; no firm D call. CDR1 is SEHNR, CDR2 FQNEAQ, per germline (reference sequence). The CDR3 has 14 residues. Trimming left V 2 bases short and J 2 bases short, with 8 bases between. DNA of the CDR3: TGTGCCAGCAGCTTAAGCTTAACCACAGATACGCAGTATTTT. Encoded protein: CASSLSLTTDTQYF.

The chain couples TRBV20-1 to TRBJ2-2; perhaps TRBD2 as D (5 bases). V gave up 5 bases and J gave up 12 bases, with 13 bases separating them. The germline V gene encodes CDR1 DFQATT and CDR2 SNEGSKA (reference sequence). This CDR3 has 11 amino acids. The CDR3 DNA reads TGCAGTGCTCGCGGTGAGGGTCAGCTGTTTTTT. Protein sequence: CSARGEGQLFF.

The CDR3 sequence is CASRSGQWTDTQYF. The CDR3 DNA reads TGTGCCAGCAGATCGGGACAATGGACAGATACGCAGTATTTT. The genes are TRBV28 and TRBJ2-3; the D gene is possibly TRBD1 (6 bases). Germline CDR1 reads MDHEN; CDR2 reads SYDVKM. CDR3 size: 14 residues. Trimming removed 6 bases from V and 3 bases from J, with 13 bases in between.